The T cell receptor beta chain described here comes from a study of T-cell memory formation after mild COVID-19. Study at large: TCR clusters were mostly donor specific. Study findings and constraints: Confirmation was lacking for SARS-CoV-2 specificity of second-wave clones that peaked on day 37. Clones that contracted from day 15 to 85 had balanced CD4/CD8; later expanders were CD4+ biased.

This CDR3 comprises 14 residues. With 5 bases clipped from V and 2 bases from J, the junction kept 9 bases outside the gene matches. The germline CDR1 and CDR2 sequences are DFQATT and SNEGSKA (reference sequence). TCRdb reprocessed the 5' RACE reads via MiXCR and lists one record per CDR3 protein. The sample yields a few hundred thousand distinct CDR3 sequences, roughly 21% seen once. As concerns this clonotype: Its antigen is not identified.

The rearrangement joins TRBV20-1 to TRBJ2-7; 7 bases align to TRBD2. The sequenced material came from PBMCs or a T cell subset sorted from them (not recorded which). This receptor was taken from an adult woman who had mild COVID-19 (a few samples of this study predate the infection). Cell type and time point are not known. The CDR3 nucleotides read TGCAGTGCTTGGGGGGGAGACACCACCTACGAGCAGTACTTC. This codes for CSAWGGDTTYEQYF.